This TCR beta chain was captured in a study of blood T cell repertoires in COVID-19. Study-level information: Acute-phase and convalescent COVID-19 samples originated in the United States, Italy and Spain. PBMCs, B-cell-depleted T cells, or T cells provided the cDNA or gDNA that made up the material.

Authors' analysis steps: Amplification of reference gene primers was used by the study to estimate nucleated cell counts. Assay used: immunoSEQ multiplex PCR; TCRdb lists only in-frame clones, some missing. V, J and clone size derive from that table, while D and trimming were established from the DNA sequence. The sample contains 130,000 or so clones, less than 90% of which appear only once. The V end was cut by 9 bases, the J end by 0 bases, with 12 bases between. The V gene's germline CDR1 is WSHSY and CDR2 SAAADI. The CDR3 is 13 amino acids. The clonotype was recovered from a man between 60 and 75 years old with acute or convalescent COVID-19. The V gene is TRBV10-2, the J gene TRBJ2-7, with D perhaps TRBD2 (6 bases). Sequencing was carried out using peripheral blood. CDR3 nucleotides: TGCGCCAGTAGGGGAGGCAACTCCTACGAGCAGTACTTC. This translates into CASRGGNSYEQYF.